This T cell receptor beta chain was identified in a study of blood T cell repertoires in COVID-19 (dated by TCRdb to 2019 to 2021). In the study overall: Collaborator samples came from the United States, Italy and Spain and covered acute and convalescent phases of COVID-19. The material from the prospective study consisted of cDNA or gDNA derived from T cells, B-cell-depleted T cells, or PBMCs. The dataset comprised deeply sampled blood TCRbeta repertoires from subjects exposed to, actively infected with, or recovered from COVID-19. The repertoires were made available in a free public database intended to serve as a resource for research on the immune response to SARS-CoV-2. Samples were obtained from the ongoing ImmuneRACE study (first 160 participants) and from over 1,000 subjects provided by 6 global collaborators. The sample metadata nearly always contained a de-identified subject ID, COVID-19 status, age in years and sex. HLA class I and class II types, where available, came from metadata supplied by the sample provider rather than from assay-based typing.

The research as a whole found: The amount of clinical and demographic metadata varied by source and participant and was provided uncurated.

V and J are truncated by 0 bases and 4 bases respectively, leaving an intervening sequence of 7 bases. The germline V gene supplies CDR1 SGHRS and CDR2 YFSETQ. CDR3 length: 14 amino acids, cysteine to phenylalanine. Here the CDR3 DNA is all that survives: 42 bases in frame from base 1. Notes on this clone: The clone's antigen remains unknown. There are no base qualities to consult, and no much larger clone falls within one base.

The immunoSEQ Assay, a bias-controlled multiplex PCR, was used to amplify TCRbeta CDR3 regions from genomic DNA. The original methods were these. Within the assay, amplification of reference gene primers was used to estimate how many nucleated cells each sample contained. To quantify the absolute abundance of each unique TCRbeta CDR3 rearrangement, sequence reads were collapsed and filtered. For each sample, productive Simpson clonality was calculated by taking the square root of Simpson's diversity index across productive rearrangements. Sourced from immuneACCESS, this table was stored by TCRdb with only in-frame sequences that have V and J called. A share of the clones is absent; for the studies checked, an unresolved V gene accounts for under half, and the remainder has no known explanation. V and J calls and clone size follow that table, whereas D and trimming were derived from the DNA. The sample data list roughly 230,000 clones, and roughly 80% of these were observed just once. The top ten clonotypes cover 7.9% of the sample.

The collaborating institutions used their own protocols to collect whole blood in K2EDTA tubes. For TCRbeta analysis, collaborators shipped samples as frozen whole blood, isolated PBMCs, or DNA extracted from either of those sample types. The sequenced sample consisted of peripheral blood. The chain couples TRBV5-1 to TRBJ1-4; TRBD1 is perhaps the D gene, given 5 matching bases. This clonotype was sampled from a woman older than 75 with acute or convalescent COVID-19. The CDR3 protein: CASSLAGNNEKLFF. The DNA sequence follows: TGCGCCAGCAGCTTGGCAGGGAATAATGAAAAACTGTTTTTT.